This T cell receptor beta chain is drawn from a study of regulatory T cells in long-lasting Graves disease. Whole-study findings and limits: Investigators studied peripheral blood only, not thyroid tissue. Among persistent patients, a larger number of public clonotypes were shared (approximately 2,900) than among newly diagnosed patients (about 1,000).

V was cut by 4 bases and J by 0 bases, with 10 bases left in between. In germline, CDR1 is LGHDT, CDR2 YNNKEL (reference sequence). The CDR3 covers 14 residues. The time point is: persistent/refractory GD, antithyroid drugs over 5 years with positive TRAb. Construction of the TCR library relied on RNA isolated from PBMCs. Under American Thyroid Association guidelines, Graves' disease was diagnosed. This clonotype was counted between two and nine times. Antigen specificity is unknown. The authors built TCR beta libraries using iRepertoire HTBI primers and Arm-PCR of CDR3 regions. TCRdb independently ran MiXCR on the multiplex PCR reads; one entry per CDR3 protein. The table records about 340,000 distinct CDR3 sequences, around 19% of them present only once.

The chain links TRBV3-1 to TRBJ2-7; perhaps D is TRBD1 or TRBD2 (5 bases each). Sample: peripheral blood mononuclear cells (PBMCs), taken when the disease was refractory, from a patient treated with antithyroid drugs. This TCR came from a female donor with Graves disease. The CDR3 loop is CASSRGTASYEQYF. In DNA form, the CDR3 reads TGTGCCAGCAGCCGAGGGACGGCCTCCTACGAGCAGTACTTC.